This T cell receptor (beta chain) originates from a study of CD8 T cells in Susac syndrome (dated by TCRdb to about 2019). For the wider study: Among the Susac syndrome patients who were sequenced, clinically active disease was present in about six and clinical remission was observed in eight or nine. Whether CD8+ T cell activation and differentiation in Susac syndrome was antigen driven was tested using repertoire sequencing. At the time of blood withdrawal, Susac syndrome patients were either therapy-naive, taking corticosteroids (with some also receiving IVIg), or on IVIg alone.

General conclusions and limits of the study: The number of individuals in the TCR sequencing and HLA analysis was recognized as being relatively small. In patients with Susac syndrome, the CD4+ T cell repertoire showed no detectable clonal expansion.

High-throughput TCR beta sequencing profiled peripheral blood CD8+ and CD4+ T cells from healthy donors, Susac syndrome patients and multiple sclerosis patients. The Susac syndrome patients fulfilled recently defined diagnostic criteria for either definite or probable disease. Bulk CD8+ and CD4+ T cells were purified by magnetic negative isolation, while CD8+ TEMRA cells were enriched using FACS. Blood was collected in EDTA tubes and processed within 24 hours, with PBMCs isolated through density gradient centrifugation. PBMCs intended for TCR sequencing were cryopreserved in liquid nitrogen and were subsequently thawed in a 37 degrees C water bath. The sorted or isolated CD4+, CD8+ and CD8+ TEMRA cells reached a purity of at least 90%. RNA was extracted using the RNeasy kit, and roughly 0.5 to 1 ug of the RNA was reverse transcribed with random hexamers. The immunoSEQ multiplex PCR assay, which covers 54 Vbeta and 13 Jbeta segments, was used to amplify TCR beta CDR3 regions. Bias from PCR amplification was corrected by using a synthetic template baseline for primer optimization and for computational correction. On the study's bioinformatics: Only productive sequences were kept, with reads annotated to V, D and J genes according to IMGT and analyzed in immunoSEQ Analyzer. Clonality was computed as one minus Shannon entropy normalized by log2 of the number of productive unique sequences. For each patient and control, public and private clones were evaluated within the 100 most prevalent clones. Clones were defined as Susac-specific when absent from the healthy and MS cohorts, from approximately 1,100 published viral clones and from other ImmuneACCESS disease sequences. In TCRdb, the public reads were trimmed at Q25 with fastp and aligned with MiXCR, with productive beta chains retained. When rows share a CDR3 protein, they turn into one entry using the most common DNA and genes. The V and J calls follow TCRdb's processing rather than the paper's. The sample profile shows roughly 200,000 distinct CDR3 sequences; roughly nine tenths of them were found once. The ten largest clones take up approximately 0.09% of the sample.

The germline V gene encodes CDR1 LNHDA and CDR2 SQIVND (reference sequence). The germline V and J ends show losses of 10 bases and 2 bases respectively, and no gene match explains 12 bases of the junction. The CDR3 runs 15 residues from the cysteine to the phenylalanine. Solely the CDR3 DNA is kept, with 45 bases framed from the first base. Turning to this clonotype: Its antigen is not yet known. The sample holds no much larger clone one base away, and base qualities are not on file.

Sequenced sample: CD4+ T cells from PBMCs. The chain is made from TRBV19 and TRBJ2-5, with 8 bases aligning to TRBD2. The source of this sequence is a human donor with Susac syndrome. The DNA is as follows: TGTGCCACCCGGGGTCTAACTAGCGGACAAGAGACCCAGTACTTC. It encodes CATRGLTSGQETQYF.